The next 23 T cell receptor beta chains were all read from a single sample in a study of beta chain features in type 1 diabetes. Every bit of the isolated RNA underwent reverse transcription, so sequencing read expressed TCRB transcripts. Produced via immunoSEQ multiplex PCR; TCRdb's table is partial and in-frame only. Of over 40,000 clones listed, around 50% are singletons. The material sequenced was Tregs from blood. The origin of the receptors is a woman aged 18-35 years in good health.

J is TRBJ2-3 and V is TRBV5-1; weak D call: TRBD2 (6 bases). The CDR3 sequence is 15 residues long. CDR1 is SGHRS and CDR2 is YFSETQ in the germline V gene. Between the trimmed V and J ends, which lost 2 bases and 3 bases, there was a span of 13 bases. The CDR3 DNA sequence: TGCGCCAGCAGCTTCAACGGAGGGCCTACAGATACGCAGTATTTT. Protein product: CASSFNGGPTDTQYF.

This rearrangement joins TRBV10-1 to TRBJ2-1, with a weak D call TRBD2 (6 bases). V shed 4 bases and J shed 14 bases, with 21 bases lying between them. This CDR3 has 14 residues. Germline CDR1 WNHNN, CDR2 SYGVQD (reference sequence). The CDR3 sequence is CASSAGEAGLTEFF. The CDR3 DNA reads as TGCGCCAGCAGTGCGGGGGAGGCGGGCCTCACCGAGTTCTTC.

Only a few counts were recorded for this clone. This chain links TRBV10-1 with TRBJ1-5, with D maybe TRBD1 (5 bases). This CDR3 has 13 amino acids. Trimming left V 2 bases short and J 7 bases short, with 9 bases between. Germline assignment: CDR1 WNHNN and CDR2 SYGVQD (reference sequence). The CDR3 protein is CASSEGRGQPQHF. CDR3 bases: TGCGCCAGCAGTGAGGGAAGGGGACAGCCCCAGCATTTT.

J is TRBJ2-2 and V is TRBV4-2, with 10 bases lining up with TRBD2. Germline assignment: CDR1 LGHNA and CDR2 YNFKEQ. The V and J ends lost 1 base and 7 bases, in that order; junction bases with no gene match: 9. There are 17 residues in the CDR3. CDR3 nucleotide sequence: TGTGCCAGCAGCCAAGGAGAGCGGGAGGGCCGAGTCGGGGAGCTGTTTTTT. It encodes CASSQGEREGRVGELFF.

This chain joins TRBV2 and TRBJ2-3; TRBD2 matches 11 bases. The CDR3 extends over 15 amino acids. The trim removed 2 bases at V and 6 bases at J, leaving 4 bases unmatched. The germline V gene has CDR1 SNHLY and CDR2 FYNNEI. CDR3 bases: TGTGCCAGCAGTGAAAGGCTAGCGGGAGGCGATACGCAGTATTTT. Translated: CASSERLAGGDTQYF.

The chain has TRBV6-6 and TRBJ2-2; 7 bases map to TRBD1. Germline CDR1 and CDR2: MNHNY and SVGAGI (reference sequence). The CDR3 loop spans 15 amino acids. Trimming removed 5 bases from V and 1 base from J; junction bases left unmatched: 4. The CDR3, as DNA: TGTGCCAGCAGTAAGACAGGGAAGAACACCGGGGAGCTGTTTTTT. Residues: CASSKTGKNTGELFF.

The V and J genes are TRBV29-1 and TRBJ2-1; the D is unclear. V shed 3 bases and J shed 4 bases, with 16 bases lying between them. CDR3 length: 15 residues. The germline V gene encodes CDR1 SQVTM and CDR2 ANQGSEA. CDR3 sequence: CSVESRRFTYNEQFF. The DNA of the CDR3 is TGCAGCGTTGAGAGTCGTCGGTTTACTTACAATGAGCAGTTCTTC.

V gene TRBV28 combines with J gene TRBJ2-7; 7 bases are shared with TRBD2. V was pared by 6 bases and J by 7 bases, with 6 bases of the junction left unmatched. Germline lookup yields CDR1 MDHEN and CDR2 SYDVKM. CDR3 length: 12 amino acids. The CDR3 here is CASSPLGGEQYF. The CDR3 bases are TGTGCCAGCAGCCCCCTGGGGGGGGAGCAGTACTTC.

The J gene is TRBJ2-5, the V gene TRBV9; 10 bases match TRBD1. Germline lookup yields CDR1 SGDLS and CDR2 YYNGEE. Losses at the gene ends were 3 bases for V and 7 bases for J; bases not matched to a gene: 15. The CDR3 is 17 residues long. The CDR3 bases are TGTGCCAGCAGCGCCAACTCCGGGACAGGGGCCGGGGGGACCCAGTACTTC. Translating gives CASSANSGTGAGGTQYF.

Only a few counts were recorded for this clone. V gene TRBV29-1 combines with J gene TRBJ2-3; D may be TRBD1 (6 bases). With 4 bases removed from V and 5 bases from J, the gap between germline ends came to 13 bases. Germline V lookup: CDR1 SQVTM, CDR2 ANQGSEA. This CDR3 spans 13 amino acids. CDR3 nucleotides: TGCAGCGTTGTCCGAGGGGGTGGAGATACGCAGTATTTT. Its protein is CSVVRGGGDTQYF.

This chain uses TRBV5-1 with TRBJ2-7; possibly TRBD1 for D (5 bases). Germline V gives CDR1 SGHRS, CDR2 YFSETQ. Trimming pared 0 bases from V and 3 bases from J, leaving 7 bases between. The length of the CDR3 is 13 residues. The CDR3 DNA sequence: TGCGCCAGCAGCTTGGCCACAGGCTACGAGCAGTACTTC. Protein product: CASSLATGYEQYF.

This clone was seen only a few times. This sequence joins TRBV7-2 and TRBJ2-7; weak D call: TRBD2 (7 bases). CDR1 and CDR2 from the germline V gene are SGHTA and FQGNSA. The germline V and J ends were trimmed by 1 base and 1 base, with 14 bases remaining between them. This CDR3 spans 16 amino acids. CDR3 in DNA: TGTGCCAGCAGCTTAGATTTTGGGGGGGCTTCCTACGAGCAGTACTTC. Encoded protein: CASSLDFGGASYEQYF. Filled out from reference TRBV7-2 and TRBJ2-7, the complete variable domain reads GAGVSQSPSNKVTEKGKDVELRCDPISGHTALYWYRQSLGQGLEFLIYFQGNSAPDKSGLPSDRFSAERTGGSVSTLTIQRTQQEDSAVYLCASSLDFGGASYEQYFGPGTRLTVT.

In this sample, this clone turned up a few times. The rearrangement joins TRBV6-5 to TRBJ1-2; D perhaps matches TRBD1 (6 bases). The germline V and J ends were trimmed by 6 bases and 4 bases, with 18 bases remaining between them. Germline assignment: CDR1 MNHEY and CDR2 SVGAGI. The CDR3 length is 15 residues. CDR3 DNA: TGTGCCAGCAGCCGCGGGCCGGACAGCTTCTATGGCTACACCTTC. This translates into CASSRGPDSFYGYTF.

This chain links TRBV7-2 with TRBJ2-6; 11 nucleotides agree with TRBD1. The CDR3 covers 17 residues. The V segment lost 3 bases and the J segment 3 bases; nucleotides outside the gene matches: 4. Per germline, CDR1 SGHTA and CDR2 FQGNSA. CDR3 DNA: TGTGCCAGCAGCTTGAGGACAGGGGGCTTTGGGGCCAACGTCCTGACTTTC. Residues: CASSLRTGGFGANVLTF.

The V call is TRBV6-5, the J call TRBJ2-7; D is unclear. The CDR3 spans 11 residues. The germline V gene has CDR1 MNHEY and CDR2 SVGAGI. Between the trimmed V and J ends, which lost 9 bases and 2 bases, there was a span of 8 bases. DNA for the CDR3: TGTGCCAGTTACGACACCTACGAGCAGTACTTC. This codes for CASYDTYEQYF.

This clone is deemed medium-sized (0.01 to 0.1%). As DNA, the CDR3 is TGTGCCAGCAGCGGTTGGGGGGAGATGAGGGGGACCCAGTACTTC. Its protein product is CASSGWGEMRGTQYF. The rearrangement links TRBV7-2 to TRBJ2-5; tentatively, D is TRBD2 (6 bases). Germline V gene lookup returns CDR1 SGHTA and CDR2 FQGNSA. V lost 5 bases to trimming and J lost 7 bases, with 20 bases between them. The CDR3 consists of 15 residues. Full variable domain (rest looked up from reference TRBV7-2 and TRBJ2-5): GAGVSQSPSNKVTEKGKDVELRCDPISGHTALYWYRQSLGQGLEFLIYFQGNSAPDKSGLPSDRFSAERTGGSVSTLTIQRTQQEDSAVYLCASSGWGEMRGTQYFGPGTRLLVL.

A few counts support this clone. The V gene is TRBV28, the J gene TRBJ2-7; TRBD2 agrees at 11 bases. CDR3 length: 16 amino acids. Germline CDR1 and CDR2: MDHEN and SYDVKM. The V gene end was trimmed by 8 bases and the J gene end by 1 base; junction bases not matched to a gene: 10. This CDR3 reads CASQEVGTSGSYEQYF. CDR3 nucleotides: TGTGCCAGCCAAGAGGTCGGGACTAGCGGATCCTACGAGCAGTACTTC.

The CDR3 sequence: CASSFGGTGAEGEKLFF. Here the CDR3 DNA reads TGTGCCAGCAGTTTTGGGGGGACAGGGGCGGAGGGTGAAAAACTGTTTTTT. V and J are TRBV28 and TRBJ1-4, with 10 bases identical to TRBD1. Germline V CDR1 and CDR2: MDHEN, SYDVKM. The CDR3 sequence is 17 residues long. J gave up 7 bases and V 3 bases, and 11 bases lay outside the gene matches.

Comments on this clone: The same CDR3 arises from other DNA sequences in this sample as well. The chain joins TRBV18 to TRBJ1-1; 8 bases are shared with TRBD1. The CDR3 consists of 16 residues. CDR1 and CDR2 from the germline V gene are KGHSH and LQKENI. The J segment lost 1 base and the V segment lost 1 base, leaving 5 bases of the junction unmatched. The CDR3 bases are TGTGCCAGCTCACCACGACAGGGGCTGGGGAACACTGAAGCTTTCTTT. It translates to CASSPRQGLGNTEAFF.

V usage is TRBV6-1 and J usage is TRBJ1-1, with D hard to call. V lost 5 bases, J lost 4 bases, and 17 bases lay in between. Germline-derived CDR1 and CDR2 are MNHNS and SASEGT. The CDR3 spans 15 residues. For the CDR3, the DNA is TGTGCCAGCAGTCTGCGGAAGGCTAGGAGCACTGAAGCTTTCTTT. Protein sequence: CASSLRKARSTEAFF.

This clone has a handful of counts. The same CDR3 can be traced to other DNA sequences in this sample. J is TRBJ1-5 and V is TRBV29-1; D gene ambiguous. Germline values: CDR1 SQVTM, CDR2 ANQGSEA. The germline V and J ends were trimmed by 4 bases and 5 bases, with 9 bases remaining between them. The CDR3 runs to 12 residues. CDR3: CSVGARDQPQHF. The DNA for the CDR3 is TGCAGCGTTGGGGCCCGCGATCAGCCCCAGCATTTT. Combining the CDR3 with reference TRBV29-1 and TRBJ1-5 gives the whole variable domain SAVISQKPSRDICQRGTSLTIQCQVDSQVTMMFWYRQQPGQSLTLIATANQGSEATYESGFVIDKFPISRPNLTFSTLTVSNMSPEDSSIYLCSVGARDQPQHFGDGTRLSIL.

The chain employs TRBV11-2 and TRBJ2-3, with TRBD1 matching over 8 bases. Germline trimming cut 3 bases from V and 2 bases from J; bases unmatched to any gene: 10. Germline V gene data show CDR1 as SGHAT and CDR2 as FQNNGV. The CDR3 has 17 amino acids. This CDR3 reads CASSFSLAGGFTDTQYF. The CDR3 nucleotides are TGTGCCAGCAGCTTTTCGTTGGCAGGGGGCTTCACAGATACGCAGTATTTT.

A few counts support this clone. The J gene is TRBJ2-1, the V gene TRBV7-9, with TRBD2 matching over 8 bases. Germline V gene data show CDR1 as SEHNR and CDR2 as FQNEAQ (reference sequence). The CDR3 length is 19 residues. V lost 4 bases to trimming and J lost 0 bases; unmatched junction nucleotides: 14. CDR3 residues: CASSSLLGSGGFSYNEQFF. The CDR3 DNA reads as TGTGCCAGCAGCTCCCTACTGGGCAGCGGGGGATTCTCCTACAATGAGCAGTTCTTC.